These 24 T cell receptor beta chains came from one sample sequenced in a study of CD4 T cells in relation to SARS-CoV-2 and coronaviruses. The method was immunoSEQ multiplex PCR; TCRdb's version includes in-frame clones alone and lacks a portion of them. The table lists 41,000 or so clones, roughly 85% of them singletons. No cognate antigen is known for these TCRs. The sample consisted of naive CD4+ T cells from PBMCs, cultured in vitro. Subset specified: naive CD4+ T cells isolated by negative enrichment. These receptors all come from an adult with COVID-19.

The CDR3 here is CASSLRGGYGYTF. Here the CDR3 DNA reads TGTGCCAGCAGTTTGAGAGGCGGCTATGGCTACACCTTC. The chain uses TRBV28 and TRBJ1-2; D is uncertain. The CDR3 consists of 13 residues. The V end was cut by 3 bases, the J end by 4 bases, with 9 bases between. Germline CDR1 MDHEN, CDR2 SYDVKM.

The genes are TRBV2 and TRBJ2-7, with 8 bases that match TRBD1. This CDR3 spans 13 amino acids. With V trimmed by 5 bases and J by 5 bases, 5 bases remained unmatched. CDR1 SNHLY and CDR2 FYNNEI come from the germline V gene. The CDR3 nucleotides read TGTGCCAGCAGTCAGGACAGGGACGACGAGCAGTACTTC. Protein: CASSQDRDDEQYF.

The chain combines TRBV15 with TRBJ1-3; TRBD1 matches 7 bases. The CDR3 runs 13 residues. In germline, CDR1 is LNHNV, CDR2 YYDKDF (reference sequence). Trimming took 1 base from V and 8 from J; bases not matched to a gene: 2. The CDR3 region has the DNA TGTGCCACCAGCAGAGGGGACAGACACACCATATATTTT. Its translation is CATSRGDRHTIYF.

The chain couples TRBV4-2 to TRBJ2-7, with 14 bases that match TRBD2. The CDR3 consists of 18 residues. V was pared by 4 bases and J by 2 bases, with 10 bases of the junction left unmatched. Per germline, CDR1 LGHNA and CDR2 YNFKEQ. CDR3 DNA: TGTGCCAGCAGCCCTACCGGGACTAGCGGGAGCCCTACCTACGAGCAGTACTTC. Amino acids: CASSPTGTSGSPTYEQYF.

The CDR3 protein is CAISGQDNTGNEQFF. For the CDR3, the DNA is TGTGCCATCAGTGGTCAAGATAATACGGGCAATGAGCAGTTCTTC. The genes are TRBV10-3 and TRBJ2-1; D is unresolved. The CDR3 covers 15 residues. V lost 4 bases to trimming and J lost 6 bases, with 16 bases between them. CDR1 ENHRY and CDR2 SYGVKD come from the germline V gene.

J is TRBJ2-1 and V is TRBV19; 8 bases are a match to TRBD2. Germline V gene lookup returns CDR1 LNHDA and CDR2 SQIVND (reference sequence). V lost 2 bases to trimming and J lost 10 bases; unmatched junction nucleotides: 10. This CDR3 contains 15 residues. The CDR3 DNA is TGTGCCAGTAGTATATTGGGGGCGGGGGGAGAAGAGCAGTTCTTC. It translates to CASSILGAGGEEQFF.

The rearrangement joins TRBV2 to TRBJ2-7; D remains ambiguous. CDR1 and CDR2 from the germline V gene are SNHLY and FYNNEI. Trimming pared 2 bases from V and 2 bases from J, leaving 10 bases between. This CDR3 contains 14 residues. The CDR3 nucleotides read TGTGCCAGCAGTGAATCGGGCAGCGCCTACGAGCAGTACTTC. This gives the protein CASSESGSAYEQYF.

The V and J genes are TRBV6-2 or TRBV6-3 and TRBJ2-3, with D perhaps given as TRBD1 or TRBD2 (5 bases each). This CDR3 comprises 14 residues. Germline CDR1 and CDR2: MNHEY and SVGEGT. Trimming stripped 5 bases from V and 0 bases from J, with 9 bases between. CDR3 sequence: CASSGRDSTDTQYF. Here the CDR3 DNA reads TGTGCCAGCAGTGGAAGGGACAGCACAGATACGCAGTATTTT.

The chain carries TRBV12-3 or TRBV12-4 and TRBJ2-1; D remains unclear. CDR3 length: 11 amino acids. With 4 bases removed from V and 9 bases from J, the gap between germline ends came to 7 bases. The CDR3 is CASSSLSEQFF. CDR3 in DNA: TGTGCCAGCAGTTCCTTGAGTGAGCAGTTCTTC.

V usage is TRBV7-6 and J usage is TRBJ2-2, with 14 bases lining up with TRBD2. Germline V gene lookup returns CDR1 SGHVS and CDR2 FNYEAQ. The junction had 14 bases not matched to a gene; V was cut back by 5 bases and J by 6 bases. The CDR3 loop spans 19 amino acids. CDR3 nucleotides: TGTGCCAGCAGCCCCCGGGGACTAGCGGGAGTAGGAACCGCCGGGGAGCTGTTTTTT. This sequence encodes CASSPRGLAGVGTAGELFF.

This rearrangement joins TRBV6-1 to TRBJ2-5; D not certain. From germline, CDR1 is MNHNS and CDR2 SASEGT. CDR3 length: 12 amino acids. Trimming removed 0 bases at V and 4 bases at J, with 3 bases between. The CDR3 DNA sequence: TGTGCCAGCAGTGAAGCTCGAGAGACCCAGTACTTC. It encodes CASSEARETQYF.

The chain couples TRBV28 to TRBJ1-3, with D perhaps TRBD1 (5 bases). Germline CDR1 is MDHEN and CDR2 is SYDVKM. V lost 6 bases and J 0 bases, leaving 18 bases between the germline ends. The CDR3 extends over 17 amino acids. CDR3 amino acids: CASRVGAGSSSGNTIYF. The CDR3 DNA sequence: TGTGCCAGCAGGGTAGGCGCAGGGTCCAGCTCTGGAAACACCATATATTTT.

This clone was observed a few times. The gene calls are TRBV7-9 and TRBJ2-2, with D possibly being TRBD1 or TRBD2 (5 bases each). Trimming removed 2 bases from V and 5 bases from J, with 15 bases in between. The CDR3 length is 16 residues. The germline V gene encodes CDR1 SEHNR and CDR2 FQNEAQ (reference sequence). The CDR3 DNA sequence: TGTGCCAGCAGCTTAATCAAGGCAGGGAGAACCGGGGAGCTGTTTTTT. This codes for CASSLIKAGRTGELFF.

This clone came up a few times. This rearrangement joins TRBV3-1 (or the pseudogene TRBV3-2) to TRBJ2-7, with 12 nucleotides matching TRBD2. The germline V gene encodes CDR1 LGHDT and CDR2 YNNKEL (reference sequence). The CDR3 spans 15 residues. The ends lost 0 bases at V and 11 bases at J; junction bases unmatched: 8. CDR3 in amino acids: CASSQDLAGGPRKYF. Here the CDR3 DNA reads TGTGCCAGCAGCCAAGATCTAGCGGGAGGGCCAAGAAAGTACTTC.

V usage is TRBV6-5 and J usage is TRBJ1-2; 7 nucleotides line up with TRBD1. Germline V CDR1 and CDR2: MNHEY, SVGAGI. CDR3 length: 13 residues. V shed 5 bases, J shed 6 bases, and the junction held 6 bases outside the gene matches. The CDR3: CASSRTGAHGYTF. DNA for the CDR3: TGTGCCAGCAGTCGAACAGGGGCCCATGGCTACACCTTC.

The V call is TRBV3-1 (or the pseudogene TRBV3-2), the J call TRBJ2-7; no clear D. V lost 0 bases and J 0 bases, leaving 9 bases between the germline ends. The CDR3 totals 15 residues. Germline V gene lookup returns CDR1 LGHDT and CDR2 YNNKEL (reference sequence). CDR3 protein: CASSQERHSSYEQYF. CDR3 in DNA: TGTGCCAGCAGCCAAGAAAGACACAGCTCCTACGAGCAGTACTTC.

The V and J genes are TRBV19 and TRBJ2-1; the D gene could be TRBD1 or TRBD2 (5 bases each). The CDR3 is 14 amino acids. Germline V lookup: CDR1 LNHDA, CDR2 SQIVND (reference sequence). V was clipped by 1 base and J by 12 bases, with 16 bases between them. The CDR3 is CASSIAGPNLGQFF. The DNA for the CDR3 is TGTGCCAGTAGTATAGCGGGACCTAATCTAGGGCAGTTCTTC.

The J gene is TRBJ2-5, the V gene TRBV4-1; D may be TRBD1 (5 bases). V lost 0 bases, J lost 7 bases, and 12 bases lay in between. CDR1 is MGHRA, CDR2 YSYEKL, per germline. This CDR3 has 14 amino acids. Here the CDR3 DNA reads TGCGCCAGCAGCCAAGAAGGGGCCCCCGGGACCCAGTACTTC. Its translation is CASSQEGAPGTQYF.

This clone was observed a single time. The V gene is TRBV3-1 (or the pseudogene TRBV3-2), the J gene TRBJ1-2; possibly TRBD1 for D (5 bases). The CDR3 runs to 16 residues. Germline V gene sequence: CDR1 LGHDT, CDR2 YNNKEL (reference sequence). Trimming removed 1 base from V and 4 bases from J, with 16 bases in between. CDR3 region: CASSQGYRPGLYGYTF. DNA for the CDR3: TGTGCCAGCAGCCAAGGGTATCGACCAGGGCTCTATGGCTACACCTTC.

The V gene is TRBV7-9, the J gene TRBJ2-1, with 8 bases matching TRBD2. The CDR3 sequence is 15 residues long. Germline assignment: CDR1 SEHNR and CDR2 FQNEAQ (reference sequence). Trimming removed 4 bases from V and 5 bases from J; junction bases left unmatched: 7. The CDR3 region is CASSSAGGSHNEQFF. In DNA form, the CDR3 reads TGTGCCAGCAGCTCGGCGGGGGGATCTCACAATGAGCAGTTCTTC. Full variable domain (remainder filled in from reference TRBV7-9 and TRBJ2-1): DTGVSQNPRHKITKRGQNVTFRCDPISEHNRLYWYRQTLGQGPEFLTYFQNEAQLEKSRLLSDRFSAERPKGSFSTLEIQRTEQGDSAMYLCASSSAGGSHNEQFFGPGTRLTVL.

This chain links TRBV28 with TRBJ2-2; D not resolved. The CDR3 runs 13 residues. CDR1 and CDR2 from the germline V gene are MDHEN and SYDVKM. V lost 7 bases to trimming and J lost 1 base, with 7 bases between them. CDR3 loop: CASTGGNTGELFF. For the CDR3, the DNA is TGTGCCAGCACTGGCGGGAACACCGGGGAGCTGTTTTTT.

The chain links TRBV5-1 to TRBJ2-5; D not certain. The V end was cut by 4 bases, the J end by 4 bases, with 11 bases between. The CDR3 is made up of 13 amino acids. Germline CDR1 reads SGHRS; CDR2 reads YFSETQ. The CDR3 here is CASSREWRETQYF. The CDR3 DNA is TGCGCCAGCAGCCGCGAGTGGAGAGAGACCCAGTACTTC.

V usage is TRBV4-1 and J usage is TRBJ2-5; TRBD2 agrees at 10 bases. V trimming: 2 bases; J trimming: 5 bases; junction bases outside the gene matches: 5. Per the germline V gene, CDR1 is MGHRA and CDR2 is YSYEKL. CDR3 size: 15 residues. CDR3 DNA: TGCGCCAGCAGCCAAATAGCGGGAGGTTATGAGACCCAGTACTTC. This encodes CASSQIAGGYETQYF.

The gene calls are TRBV7-8 and TRBJ1-5, with D possibly matching TRBD1 (5 bases). Germline CDR1 SGHVS, CDR2 FQNEAQ. Trimming pared 5 bases from V and 0 bases from J, leaving 11 bases between. The CDR3 has 15 amino acids. CDR3 amino acids: CASSRGRDSNQPQHF. CDR3 in DNA: TGTGCCAGCAGCCGGGGGAGGGATAGCAATCAGCCCCAGCATTTT. The variable domain in full, with the rest retrieved from reference TRBV7-8 and TRBJ1-5, is GAGVSQSPRYKVAKRGQDVALRCDPISGHVSLFWYQQALGQGPEFLTYFQNEAQLDKSGLPSDRFFAERPEGSVSTLKIQRTQQEDSAVYLCASSRGRDSNQPQHFGDGTRLSIL.